The source of this TCR beta chain is a study of post-analysis software for immune sequencing data. Study information: Patients with relapsing-remitting, secondary progressive and progressive-relapsing multiple sclerosis courses were all represented.

Germline loops: CDR1 SNHLY, CDR2 FYNNEI. Between the trimmed V and J ends, which lost 6 bases and 1 base, there was a span of 12 bases. The CDR3 loop spans 14 amino acids. The study's findings and limits: When compared against controls, multiple sclerosis patients showed significantly lower normalized Chao1 diversity. Those samples that were prepared in the same batch co-clustered strongly by F measure. Roughly five TRBV segments occurring more often in patients than controls included TRBV5-6, TRBV5-1 and TRBV20-1.

In the case of this clonotype: Its specificity is unknown. It may be a read error: a sequence one base away is much more abundant.

Built from TCR beta cDNA, the libraries had unique molecular identifiers in them. TCRdb called the PCR reads again in MiXCR, with one record for every CDR3 protein. Seen here are approximately 570,000 distinct CDR3 sequences, roughly 47% observed once, and the top ten hold over 1.5%. The specimen sequenced was blood. This chain uses TRBV2 with TRBJ2-5; no clear D gene. The TCR originated in a girl under 18 with multiple sclerosis. The CDR3 DNA reads TGTGCCAGCAGGGAAAGTATTCCCCAAGAGACCCAGTACTTC. This codes for CASRESIPQETQYF.